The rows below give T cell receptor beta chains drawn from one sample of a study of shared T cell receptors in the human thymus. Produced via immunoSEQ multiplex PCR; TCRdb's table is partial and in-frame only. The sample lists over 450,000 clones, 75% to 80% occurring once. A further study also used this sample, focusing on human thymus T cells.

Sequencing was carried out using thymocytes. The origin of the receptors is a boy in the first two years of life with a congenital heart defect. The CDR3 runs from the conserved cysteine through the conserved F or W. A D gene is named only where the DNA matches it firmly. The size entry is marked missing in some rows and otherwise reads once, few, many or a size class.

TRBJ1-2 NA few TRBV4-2 CASSRDRSFYNYGYTF TGTGCCAGCAGCCGAGACAGGTCGTTCTATAACTATGGCTACACCTTC
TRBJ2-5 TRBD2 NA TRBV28 CASSPTPSGRGRETQYF TGTGCCAGCAGTCCAACCCCTAGCGGGAGGGGACGAGAGACCCAGTACTTC
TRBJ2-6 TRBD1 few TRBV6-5 CASSYDRAGANVLTF TGTGCCAGCAGTTACGACAGGGCTGGGGCCAACGTCCTGACTTTC
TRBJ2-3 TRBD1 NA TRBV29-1 CSVEGGQVHPDTQYF TGCAGCGTTGAAGGGGGACAGGTTCATCCAGATACGCAGTATTTT
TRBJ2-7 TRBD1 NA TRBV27 CASSLGQDYEQYF TGTGCCAGCAGTTTGGGACAGGACTACGAGCAGTACTTC
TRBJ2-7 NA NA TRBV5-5 CASSLVGGGYEQYF TGTGCCAGCAGCTTGGTTGGAGGCGGCTACGAGCAGTACTTC
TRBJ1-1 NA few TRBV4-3 CASSHLGGTEAFF TGCGCCAGCAGCCACCTAGGGGGCACTGAAGCTTTCTTT
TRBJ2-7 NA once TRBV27 CATSKWGYSYEQYF TGTGCCACCTCTAAGTGGGGCTATTCCTACGAGCAGTACTTC
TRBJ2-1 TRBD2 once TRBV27 CASSSSGRPVHNEQFF TGTGCCAGCAGTAGTAGCGGGAGGCCGGTACACAATGAGCAGTTCTTC
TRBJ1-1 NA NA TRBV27 CASSSRGRALVNTEAFF TGTGCCAGCAGTTCCAGAGGGAGGGCCCTGGTGAACACTGAAGCTTTCTTT
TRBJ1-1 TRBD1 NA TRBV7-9 CASSFRDRRAEAFF TGTGCCAGCAGCTTCCGGGACAGGCGGGCTGAAGCTTTCTTT
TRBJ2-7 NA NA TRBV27 CASSLREQYF TGTGCCAGCAGTTTGAGAGAGCAGTACTTC
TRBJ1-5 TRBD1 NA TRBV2 CASNYRDRNQPQHF TGTGCCAGCAATTACCGGGACAGAAATCAGCCCCAGCATTTT
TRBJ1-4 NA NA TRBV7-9 CASSSRTEGEKLFF TGTGCCAGCAGTTCTAGGACGGAGGGTGAAAAACTGTTTTTT
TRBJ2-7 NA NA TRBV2 CASSDRLGGHEQYF TGTGCCAGCAGTGATAGACTAGGGGGCCACGAGCAGTACTTC
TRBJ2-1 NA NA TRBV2 CASSERGRGYNEQFF TGTGCCAGCAGTGAAAGGGGGAGGGGATACAATGAGCAGTTCTTC
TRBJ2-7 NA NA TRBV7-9 CATAGVDYEQYF TGTGCCACGGCAGGGGTGGACTACGAGCAGTACTTC
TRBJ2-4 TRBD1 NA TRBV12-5 CASGLGQGNIQYF TGTGCTAGTGGCCTCGGACAGGGAAACATTCAGTACTTC
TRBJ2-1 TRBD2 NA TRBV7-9 CASSPRDYPGEQFF TGTGCCAGCAGCCCCAGGGACTACCCGGGAGAGCAGTTCTTC
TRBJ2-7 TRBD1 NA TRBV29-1 CSVAGTGPTYEQYF TGCAGCGTGGCTGGGACAGGGCCGACCTACGAGCAGTACTTC
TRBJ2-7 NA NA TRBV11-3 CASSLGSHPPQSYEQYF TGTGCCAGCAGCTTAGGGTCCCACCCCCCGCAGTCCTACGAGCAGTACTTC
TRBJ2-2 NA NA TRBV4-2 CASSQEYQGLDTGELFF TGTGCCAGCAGCCAAGAATACCAGGGTTTAGACACCGGGGAGCTGTTTTTT
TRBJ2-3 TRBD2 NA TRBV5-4 CASSLGLAVPKSDTQYF TGTGCCAGCAGCCTCGGACTAGCGGTCCCAAAATCAGATACGCAGTATTTT
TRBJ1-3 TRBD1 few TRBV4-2 CASSGPGTDPSGNTIYF TGTGCCAGCAGTGGACCTGGGACAGATCCTTCTGGAAACACCATATATTTT
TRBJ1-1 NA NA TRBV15 CATSMKAGNTEAFF TGTGCCACCAGCATGAAGGCAGGGAACACTGAAGCTTTCTTT
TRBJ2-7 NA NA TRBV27 CASRRRESSEQYF TGTGCCAGCCGAAGAAGAGAGTCTTCCGAGCAGTACTTC
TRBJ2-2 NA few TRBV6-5 CASSYLGFRAAGELFF TGTGCCAGCAGTTACTTAGGATTCAGGGCCGCCGGGGAGCTGTTTTTT
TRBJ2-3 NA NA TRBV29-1 CSVMTSTDTQYF TGCAGCGTTATGACATCCACAGATACGCAGTATTTT
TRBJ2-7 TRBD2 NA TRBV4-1 CASSPRLAGGSFEQYF TGCGCCAGCAGCCCCCGACTAGCGGGAGGTTCCTTCGAGCAGTACTTC
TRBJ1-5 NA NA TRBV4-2 CASSLDISNQPQHF TGTGCCAGCAGCCTCGACATTAGCAATCAGCCCCAGCATTTT
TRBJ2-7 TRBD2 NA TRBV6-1 CAINTSGSLGYEQYF TGTGCCATCAACACTAGCGGGAGCCTGGGCTACGAGCAGTACTTC
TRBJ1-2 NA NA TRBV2 CASRATGQGGYTF TGTGCCAGCAGAGCCACAGGGCAAGGGGGCTACACCTTC
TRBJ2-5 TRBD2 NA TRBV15 CATSSPAGGQETQYF TGTGCCACCAGCAGCCCAGCGGGAGGGCAAGAGACCCAGTACTTC
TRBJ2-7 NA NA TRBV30 CAWRRRFPQGGEQYF TGTGCCTGGAGGAGAAGGTTCCCGCAGGGCGGAGAGCAGTACTTC
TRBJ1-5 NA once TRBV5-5 CASRPDRDFNQPQHF TGTGCCAGCAGACCAGACAGAGACTTCAATCAGCCCCAGCATTTT
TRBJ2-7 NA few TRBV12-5 CASGLVLGDGSYEQYF TGTGCTAGTGGTTTGGTACTAGGAGACGGGAGCTACGAGCAGTACTTC
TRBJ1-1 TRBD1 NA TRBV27 CASRRRQGAVDTEAFF TGTGCCTCCAGGCGGCGACAGGGGGCGGTAGACACTGAAGCTTTCTTT
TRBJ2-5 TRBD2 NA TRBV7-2 CASSARGLAGGGVQETQYF TGTGCCAGCAGCGCCCGCGGACTAGCGGGAGGGGGGGTCCAAGAGACCCAGTACTTC
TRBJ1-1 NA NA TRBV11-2 CASSFRIGSTEAFF TGTGCCAGCAGCTTCCGTATCGGGAGCACTGAAGCTTTCTTT
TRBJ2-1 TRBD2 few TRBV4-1 CASSQEAGTSGRNEQFF TGCGCCAGCAGCCAAGAGGCCGGGACTAGCGGGCGGAATGAGCAGTTCTTC
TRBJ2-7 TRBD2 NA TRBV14 CASSPDPSGRRYEQYF TGTGCCAGCAGCCCGGACCCTAGCGGGAGGCGCTACGAGCAGTACTTC
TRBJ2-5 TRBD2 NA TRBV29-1 CSVRTSLKTQYF TGCAGCGTTAGGACTAGCCTAAAGACCCAGTACTTC
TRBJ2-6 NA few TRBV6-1 CASSAGNSGANVLTF TGTGCCAGCAGTGCCGGGAACTCTGGGGCCAACGTCCTGACTTTC
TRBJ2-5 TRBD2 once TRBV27 CASSVQAGGKETQYF TGTGCCAGCAGTGTCCAAGCGGGAGGGAAGGAGACCCAGTACTTC
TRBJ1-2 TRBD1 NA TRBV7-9 CASSSPSDRGYGYTF TGTGCCAGCAGCTCTCCTTCTGACAGGGGATATGGCTACACCTTC
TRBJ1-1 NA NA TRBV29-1 CSVASRPEAFF TGCAGCGTTGCCTCCAGGCCTGAAGCTTTCTTT
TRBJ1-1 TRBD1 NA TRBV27 CASILQGGSTEAFF TGTGCCAGCATCTTACAGGGGGGAAGCACTGAAGCTTTCTTT
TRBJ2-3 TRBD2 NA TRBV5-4 CASSWCLAGAQDTQYF TGTGCCAGCAGCTGGTGTCTAGCGGGAGCCCAAGATACGCAGTATTTT
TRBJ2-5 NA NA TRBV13 CASSLGGRKGRETQYF TGTGCCAGCAGCTTAGGGGGGCGGAAAGGTAGAGAGACCCAGTACTTC
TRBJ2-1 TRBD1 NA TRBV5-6 CASSLAWTGKYCEQFF TGTGCCAGCAGCTTGGCTTGGACAGGAAAATACTGTGAGCAGTTCTTC
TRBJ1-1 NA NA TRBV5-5 CASSLVEGWGTEAFF TGTGCCAGCAGCTTGGTTGAGGGATGGGGCACTGAAGCTTTCTTT